This T cell receptor (beta chain) derives from a study of blood T cell repertoires in COVID-19. Study-level background: COVID-19 samples from acute and convalescent phases originated in the United States, Italy and Spain.

As handled by the study authors: Using reference gene primer amplification, nucleated cell counts were estimated. Produced via immunoSEQ multiplex PCR; TCRdb's table is partial and in-frame only. V and J calls and clone size come straight from that table; D and trimming were deduced from the DNA. The sample includes 130,000 to 150,000 clones, about 86% of them seen just once. The TCR originated in an elderly woman with acute or convalescent COVID-19. The sample was peripheral blood.

CDR3 nucleotide sequence: TGTGCCATCATGGGTCCGGGATTGAACACTGAAGCTTTCTTT. Its protein is CAIMGPGLNTEAFF. The chain employs TRBV10-3 and TRBJ1-1; D gene uncertain. Germline lookup yields CDR1 ENHRY and CDR2 SYGVKD. The CDR3 spans 14 residues. V lost 7 bases and J lost 0, with 12 bases in between.